Following are 18 T cell receptor beta chains from one sample sequenced in a study of graft-versus-host responses after intestinal transplantation. Their target antigens are unknown. Sequenced by immunoSEQ multiplex PCR; TCRdb stores in-frame clones only, minus some. Seen here are 28,000 or so clones, roughly 80% observed once, and the top ten hold roughly a fifth. Sequencing used unstimulated CD8+ T cells sorted from spleen or lymph node cells, obtained before intestinal transplant. These receptors all come from a human donor who received an intestinal transplant.

The chain employs TRBV4-2 and TRBJ2-2, with D unresolved. V was cut by 0 bases and J by 1 base, with 15 bases left in between. Germline V CDR1 and CDR2: LGHNA, YNFKEQ. The CDR3 has 18 amino acids. The CDR3: CASSQESLFKWNTGELFF. CDR3 coding DNA: TGTGCCAGCAGCCAAGAAAGCCTTTTTAAGTGGAACACCGGGGAGCTGTTTTTT.

The chain is built from TRBV4-1 and TRBJ2-1, with TRBD2 matching over 8 bases. Germline V gene data show CDR1 as MGHRA and CDR2 as YSYEKL. CDR3 length: 15 residues. Trimming removed 1 base from V and 7 bases from J; junction bases left unmatched: 6. In DNA, the CDR3 is TGCGCCAGCAGCCAAGGAGGAGCGGGAGATAATGAGCAGTTCTTC. Residues: CASSQGGAGDNEQFF.

This rearrangement joins TRBV28 to TRBJ2-1; TRBD2 matches at 12 bases. The CDR3 is made up of 16 amino acids. Trimming cost V 6 bases and J 8 bases; bases outside gene matches: 11. Germline values: CDR1 MDHEN, CDR2 SYDVKM. CDR3 residues: CASSTLLAGGGDEQFF. CDR3 in DNA: TGTGCCAGCAGCACCTTACTAGCGGGGGGCGGGGATGAGCAGTTCTTC.

The chain carries TRBV11-2 and TRBJ2-5, with 8 bases lining up with TRBD2. The CDR3 is 15 residues long. Germline-derived CDR1 and CDR2 are SGHAT and FQNNGV. V gave up 5 bases and J gave up 2 bases; unmatched junction bases: 7. In DNA form, the CDR3 reads TGTGCCAGCAGCCCCGGGACTAGATCACAAGAGACCCAGTACTTC. Amino acid sequence: CASSPGTRSQETQYF.

This clone came up once. In nucleotides, the CDR3 is TGTGCCAGTAGTCCGCCGGGACTAGCGGGACCCACCAGCGGTGATACGCAGTATTTT. It encodes CASSPPGLAGPTSGDTQYF. The chain uses TRBV19 and TRBJ2-3, with TRBD2 matching over 13 bases. The J segment lost 6 bases and the V segment lost 5 bases, leaving 17 bases of the junction unmatched. The CDR3 is 19 amino acids. Germline CDR1 reads LNHDA; CDR2 reads SQIVND (reference sequence).

The chain's CDR3 is CASSWDTSGEQYF. In DNA, the CDR3 is TGCGCCAGCAGCTGGGACACCTCGGGGGAGCAGTACTTC. The genes are TRBV5-1 and TRBJ2-7; perhaps TRBD1 as D (6 bases). V was clipped by 3 bases and J by 7 bases, with 14 bases between them. Germline assignment: CDR1 SGHRS and CDR2 YFSETQ. The CDR3 consists of 13 residues.

The chain combines TRBV6-5 with TRBJ1-2, with TRBD1 matching over 7 bases. Germline lookup yields CDR1 MNHEY and CDR2 SVGAGI. The CDR3 length is 13 residues. V trimming: 6 bases; J trimming: 3 bases; junction bases outside the gene matches: 4. Here the CDR3 reads CASSLGTDYGYTF. The CDR3 DNA is TGTGCCAGCAGCCTCGGGACAGACTATGGCTACACCTTC.

The CDR3 reads CASSYSTAGPTDTQYF. In nucleotides, the CDR3 is TGTGCCAGCAGTTACTCAACGGCGGGGCCCACAGATACGCAGTATTTT. The gene calls are TRBV6-5 and TRBJ2-3; D possibly corresponds to TRBD2 (6 bases). Germline assignment: CDR1 MNHEY and CDR2 SVGAGI. The CDR3 is made up of 16 amino acids. The germline V and J ends were trimmed by 0 bases and 2 bases, with 12 bases remaining between them.

For the CDR3, the DNA is TGTGCCAGCAGCTCCGTTCGGAGGGATCGGATGAACACTGAAGCTTTCTTT. Protein product: CASSSVRRDRMNTEAFF. The chain combines TRBV7-9 with TRBJ1-1, with D hard to call. In germline, CDR1 is SEHNR, CDR2 FQNEAQ (reference sequence). The CDR3 runs to 17 residues. V was clipped by 4 bases and J by 0 bases, with 18 bases between them. The full variable domain, in which reference TRBV7-9 and TRBJ1-1 provide the parts outside the CDR3, is DTGVSQNPRHKITKRGQNVTFRCDPISEHNRLYWYRQTLGQGPEFLTYFQNEAQLEKSRLLSDRFSAERPKGSFSTLEIQRTEQGDSAMYLCASSSVRRDRMNTEAFFGQGTRLTVV.

The V and J genes are TRBV5-4 and TRBJ2-1; 10 positions agree with TRBD2. The V gene's germline CDR1 is SGHNT and CDR2 YYREEE (reference sequence). The CDR3 is 16 residues long. Losses at the gene ends were 0 bases for V and 2 bases for J; bases not matched to a gene: 2. The CDR3 loop reads CASSLAGTSAYNEQFF. Here the CDR3 DNA reads TGTGCCAGCAGCTTGGCCGGGACTAGCGCCTACAATGAGCAGTTCTTC.

This clone turned up a few times. The rearrangement joins TRBV6-5 to TRBJ2-2; 8 bases agree with TRBD2. The CDR3 covers 14 residues. V dropped 6 bases and J dropped 3; count of bases not matched to a gene: 3. Germline V CDR1 and CDR2: MNHEY, SVGAGI. CDR3 loop: CASRSGGDTGELFF. CDR3 sequence (DNA): TGTGCCAGCAGGTCGGGGGGGGACACCGGGGAGCTGTTTTTT.

V usage is TRBV7-8 and J usage is TRBJ1-5; D not resolved. V lost 2 bases to trimming and J lost 7 bases, with 12 bases between them. The CDR3 extends over 14 amino acids. Germline V gives CDR1 SGHVS, CDR2 FQNEAQ. DNA for the CDR3: TGTGCCAGCAGCTTACACCGGGGTATCCAGCCCCAGCATTTT. This encodes CASSLHRGIQPQHF.

The rearrangement uses TRBV19 and TRBJ2-5; 7 bases are a match to TRBD1. The CDR3 loop spans 18 amino acids. Germline-derived CDR1 and CDR2 are LNHDA and SQIVND (reference sequence). V gave up 2 bases and J gave up 5 bases; unmatched junction bases: 17. The CDR3 sequence is CASSICPWAGGYCETQYF. In nucleotides, the CDR3 is TGTGCCAGTAGTATATGCCCTTGGGCAGGGGGATACTGCGAGACCCAGTACTTC.

This sequence joins TRBV27 and TRBJ2-7; possible D gene TRBD1, 6 bases. The CDR3 totals 16 residues. Germline CDR1 reads MNHEY; CDR2 reads SMNVEV (reference sequence). Trimming removed 5 bases from V and 2 bases from J, with 19 bases in between. Here the CDR3 DNA reads TGTGCCAGCAGTAACAGGACAGCCCTGGGGGCCTACGAGCAGTACTTC. Amino acid sequence: CASSNRTALGAYEQYF.

The V gene is TRBV7-2, the J gene TRBJ2-2; 7 nucleotides match TRBD1. The trim removed 7 bases at V and 6 bases at J, leaving 8 bases unmatched. This CDR3 has 14 amino acids. Germline V gene sequence: CDR1 SGHTA, CDR2 FQGNSA. The DNA of the CDR3 is TGTGCCAGCACCATCTACAGGGGAGCCGGGGAGCTGTTTTTT. Amino acid sequence: CASTIYRGAGELFF.

The chain links TRBV7-2 to TRBJ2-1; 7 bases match TRBD1. V gave up 4 bases and J gave up 0 bases; unmatched junction bases: 12. CDR1 is SGHTA, CDR2 FQGNSA, per germline. The CDR3 sequence is 18 residues long. The CDR3 nucleotides are TGTGCCAGCAGCTCTATCTTAGACAGGGTTAGCTCCTACAATGAGCAGTTCTTC. Residues: CASSSILDRVSSYNEQFF.

The V and J genes are TRBV28 and TRBJ2-3; 7 positions match TRBD1. The V gene end was trimmed by 5 bases and the J gene end by 6 bases; junction bases not matched to a gene: 14. The germline CDR1 and CDR2 sequences are MDHEN and SYDVKM. The CDR3 covers 16 residues. The CDR3 spells CASSPLKDRWGDTQYF. DNA for the CDR3: TGTGCCAGCAGTCCCCTGAAGGACAGGTGGGGGGATACGCAGTATTTT.

This sequence joins TRBV13 and TRBJ1-1, with D perhaps TRBD1 (5 bases). Germline loops: CDR1 PRHDT, CDR2 FYEKMQ (reference sequence). The V end was cut by 8 bases, the J end by 5 bases, with 12 bases between. The length of the CDR3 is 12 residues. CDR3 protein: CASPAGGTEAFF. CDR3 DNA sequence: TGTGCCAGCCCCGCGGGGGGAACTGAAGCTTTCTTT.